The 24 T cell receptor beta chains presented below share a single source sample, sequenced in a study of T cell repertoires in cytomegalovirus infection. TCRdb used MiXCR to reprocess the reads, holding one entry per CDR3 protein. Here the sample spans around 360,000 distinct CDR3 sequences, 34% being singletons. These receptors have no identified antigens. This material consisted of cultured PBMCs, taken from culture after CMV antigen stimulation. All receptors come from a human donor in good health (CMV status not recorded). Some clones in this sample may be carry-over from other donors' samples.

The chain joins TRBV10-3 to TRBJ1-1; no firm D call. The CDR3 sequence is 15 residues long. Germline-derived CDR1 and CDR2 are ENHRY and SYGVKD. Deletions cut 4 bases from V and 3 bases from J, with 15 bases between. The CDR3: CAISGRSGRDTEAFF. CDR3 bases: TGTGCCATCAGTGGCCGCAGTGGGCGAGACACTGAAGCTTTCTTT.

The chain recombines TRBV7-2 with TRBJ2-6; D is undetermined. The CDR3 contains 17 residues. Germline CDR1 and CDR2: SGHTA and FQGNSA. The ends were cut back, 3 bases at V and 1 base at J, with 13 bases in the middle. As DNA, the CDR3 is TGTGCCAGCAGCTTTTTTTTCCGTGGATCTGGGGCCAACGTCCTGACTTTC. Translated, it gives CASSFFFRGSGANVLTF.

This chain joins TRBV19 and TRBJ2-5; 10 bases are a match to TRBD1. The CDR3 has 14 residues. V shed 4 bases, J shed 4 bases, and the junction held 3 bases outside the gene matches. CDR1 and CDR2 from the germline V gene are LNHDA and SQIVND (reference sequence). The CDR3 sequence: CASSNRQGAETQYF. CDR3 sequence (DNA): TGTGCCAGTAGTAATAGACAGGGGGCAGAGACCCAGTACTTC.

V usage is TRBV4-1 and J usage is TRBJ2-3; D not certain. The CDR3 extends over 13 amino acids. Trimming shortened V by 1 base and J by 14 bases, and 16 bases separated the two germline ends. Germline CDR1 reads MGHRA; CDR2 reads YSYEKL. DNA of the CDR3: TGCGCCAGCAGCCAAGTAGGTAGCCGGTTTCCGTATTTT. This translates into CASSQVGSRFPYF.

This clonotype was observed a few times. This CDR3 is CASSQTSDSYSYGYTF. As DNA, the CDR3 is TGTGCCAGCAGTCAGACTTCGGACAGCTATTCCTATGGCTACACCTTC. V and J are TRBV4-2 and TRBJ1-2; D possibly corresponds to TRBD1 (6 bases). Germline V gene data show CDR1 as LGHNA and CDR2 as YNFKEQ. The V gene lost 6 bases and the J gene lost 4 bases, with 21 bases spanning the gap. The CDR3 spans 16 residues.

This chain joins TRBV2 and TRBJ2-5; 7 bases agree with TRBD1. Germline V gene sequence: CDR1 SNHLY, CDR2 FYNNEI. After removal of 6 bases from V and 2 bases from J, the junction contained 6 bases not matched to a gene. The CDR3 has 14 amino acids. CDR3 bases: TGTGCCAGCAGGACCGGGACAGTACAAGAGACCCAGTACTTC. It codes for CASRTGTVQETQYF.

V and J are TRBV19 and TRBJ1-5, with TRBD1 identical over 8 bases. Germline V lookup: CDR1 LNHDA, CDR2 SQIVND (reference sequence). After removal of 4 bases from V and 3 bases from J, the junction contained 5 bases not matched to a gene. CDR3 length: 15 residues. CDR3 protein: CASSTTGANNQPQHF. The CDR3 bases are TGTGCCAGTAGTACGACAGGGGCCAACAATCAGCCCCAGCATTTT.

This clonotype was recorded only once. The chain carries TRBV6-1 and TRBJ1-6; D gene ambiguous. The CDR3 is 16 residues long. The V gene's germline CDR1 is MNHNS and CDR2 SASEGT. Trimming took off 5 bases at V and 7 bases at J, with 18 bases between the two ends. The CDR3 DNA reads as TGTGCCAGCAGTTCCATCTCCGGGCCTCGCAATTCACCCCTCCACTTT. Its protein product is CASSSISGPRNSPLHF.

This chain connects TRBV10-3 to TRBJ1-4; tentative D call: TRBD1 (6 bases). Germline-derived CDR1 and CDR2 are ENHRY and SYGVKD. Trimming took off 5 bases at V and 5 bases at J, with 9 bases between the two ends. CDR3 length equals 13 residues. CDR3 in amino acids: CAISTQGNEKLFF. The CDR3 region has the DNA TGTGCCATCAGTACCCAGGGGAATGAAAAACTGTTTTTT.

The chain recombines TRBV28 with TRBJ2-4; 8 bases map to TRBD2. The germline V gene encodes CDR1 MDHEN and CDR2 SYDVKM. The CDR3 length is 15 residues. After removal of 8 bases from V and 1 base from J, the junction contained 7 bases not matched to a gene. The CDR3 nucleotides are TGTGCCAGCGGCTCGGGGGGGGGTGCCAAAAACATTCAGTACTTC. Translating it yields CASGSGGGAKNIQYF. The full variable domain, its missing parts supplied by reference TRBV28 and TRBJ2-4, is DVKVTQSSRYLVKRTGEKVFLECVQDMDHENMFWYRQDPGLGLRLIYFSYDVKMKEKGDIPEGYSVSREKKERFSLILESASTNQTSMYLCASGSGGGAKNIQYFGAGTRLSVL.

This clonotype was picked up a small number of times. CDR3 sequence (DNA): TGTGCCAGCAGTTACTCGATGGACAATGAGCAGTTCTTC. Translated: CASSYSMDNEQFF. The chain employs TRBV6-5 and TRBJ2-1; D call uncertain. CDR3 length: 13 amino acids. Germline V lookup: CDR1 MNHEY, CDR2 SVGAGI. V was clipped by 0 bases and J by 5 bases, with 5 bases between them.

This clonotype was recorded only once. At one end the junction does not follow the germline gene, possibly because of a read error. V gene TRBV4-1 combines with J gene TRBJ2-3; TRBD2 aligns across 11 bases. The CDR3 extends over 14 amino acids. In germline, CDR1 is MGHRA, CDR2 YSYEKL. CDR3 loop: CASSHSGRDNTQYF. The CDR3 region has the DNA TGTGCCAGCAGCCATAGCGGGAGGGATAATACGCAGTATTTT.

The V gene is TRBV6-2 or TRBV6-3, the J gene TRBJ1-4; possible D gene TRBD1, 5 bases. CDR1 is MNHEY and CDR2 is SVGEGT in the germline V gene. V was cut by 2 bases and J by 6 bases, with 10 bases left in between. The CDR3 sequence is 14 residues long. The CDR3 reads CASSYRRGDEKLFF. The CDR3 bases are TGTGCCAGCAGTTACCGTCGAGGGGATGAAAAACTGTTTTTT.

This clonotype was observed a handful of times. The rearrangement links TRBV24-1 to TRBJ1-2; a weak D match, TRBD1 (6 bases). Germline V CDR1 and CDR2: KGHDR, SFDVKD. The CDR3 is 13 residues long. V shed 9 bases and J shed 5 bases, with 15 bases lying between them. The CDR3 nucleotides read TGTGCCACCCTGGTGGGGGCCAGGTATGGCTACACCTTC. It codes for CATLVGARYGYTF.

Ten or more counts support this clonotype. This rearrangement joins TRBV4-1 to TRBJ2-7; 9 positions match TRBD1. The germline gives CDR1 MGHRA, CDR2 YSYEKL. CDR3 length equals 16 residues. Trimming removed 1 base from V and 4 bases from J; junction bases left unmatched: 8. CDR3 amino acids: CASSQGTGTGKYEQYF. In DNA form, the CDR3 reads TGCGCCAGCAGCCAAGGCACCGGGACAGGGAAGTACGAGCAGTACTTC.

This clonotype has a handful of counts. This chain joins TRBV4-2 and TRBJ2-3; 9 bases match TRBD1. The CDR3 is made up of 17 amino acids. Losses at the gene ends were 1 base for V and 2 bases for J; bases not matched to a gene: 7. Germline CDR1 reads LGHNA; CDR2 reads YNFKEQ. CDR3 protein: CASSQAPQGAFTDTQYF. The CDR3 coding sequence is TGTGCCAGCAGCCAAGCCCCACAGGGGGCTTTCACAGATACGCAGTATTTT.

The chain joins TRBV15 to TRBJ2-7, with D possibly matching TRBD1 (7 bases). The germline V gene encodes CDR1 LNHNV and CDR2 YYDKDF (reference sequence). Trimming removed 5 bases at V and 2 bases at J, with 10 bases between. The CDR3 has 13 amino acids. The CDR3 sequence: CATSQGGAYEQYV. CDR3 nucleotide sequence: TGTGCCACCAGCCAGGGGGGAGCCTACGAGCAGTACGTC.

V is TRBV9 and J is TRBJ2-1; no clear D gene. The V end lost 2 bases, the J end lost 7 bases, and 7 bases lay between the germline ends. The germline gives CDR1 SGDLS, CDR2 YYNGEE. This CDR3 region has 12 residues. The CDR3: CASSVASNEQFF. Here the CDR3 DNA reads TGTGCCAGCAGCGTTGCATCGAATGAGCAGTTCTTC. Using reference TRBV9 and TRBJ2-1 for the parts outside the CDR3, the full variable domain is DSGVTQTPKHLITATGQRVTLRCSPRSGDLSVYWYQQSLDQGLQFLIQYYNGEERAKGNILERFSAQQFPDLHSELNLSSLELGDSALYFCASSVASNEQFFGPGTRLTVL.

The chain employs TRBV12-3 or TRBV12-4 and TRBJ2-4; 13 bases line up with TRBD2. This CDR3 has 12 residues. The V and J ends lost 9 bases and 9 bases, in that order; junction bases with no gene match: 2. The CDR3 sequence: CASRTSGSIQYF. CDR3 DNA sequence: TGTGCCAGTAGGACTAGCGGGAGCATTCAGTACTTC.

This chain joins TRBV7-2 and TRBJ1-3, with 7 bases that match TRBD1. Unmatched junction bases numbered 10, after V lost 5 bases and J lost 0 bases. The CDR3 has 17 residues. The germline CDR1 and CDR2 sequences are SGHTA and FQGNSA. CDR3 in amino acids: CASSQQGPALSGNTIYF. The CDR3 DNA is TGTGCCAGCAGCCAACAGGGGCCAGCTCTCTCTGGAAACACCATATATTTT.

The rearrangement uses TRBV6-6 and TRBJ2-7; 8 bases fit TRBD2. This CDR3 contains 15 residues. Trimming cost V 0 bases and J 4 bases; bases outside gene matches: 5. CDR1 MNHNY and CDR2 SVGAGI come from the germline V gene (reference sequence). CDR3 nucleotide sequence: TGTGCCAGCAGTTACTCCGTGTTAGCGGGGTACGAGCAGTACTTC. It yields the protein CASSYSVLAGYEQYF.

This clonotype was detected a few times. This chain connects TRBV27 to TRBJ1-6; D call uncertain. The CDR3 consists of 14 residues. Per germline, CDR1 MNHEY and CDR2 SMNVEV (reference sequence). Trimming pared 5 bases from V and 7 bases from J, leaving 12 bases between. The CDR3 DNA sequence: TGTGCCAGCAGTCCCAGGACCGGCAATTCACCCCTCCACTTT. Its translation is CASSPRTGNSPLHF.

This clonotype was recorded many times. The rearrangement uses TRBV12-3 or TRBV12-4 and TRBJ1-2; D unclear. The germline V and J ends were trimmed by 3 bases and 0 bases, with 8 bases remaining between them. The CDR3 sequence is 14 residues long. As DNA, the CDR3 is TGTGCCAGCAGTTTGCACCGAGCTAACTATGGCTACACCTTC. It translates to CASSLHRANYGYTF.

The chain joins TRBV7-8 to TRBJ2-7, with D uncertain. The CDR3 sequence is 13 residues long. The germline gives CDR1 SGHVS, CDR2 FQNEAQ. V was pared by 5 bases and J by 5 bases, with 13 bases between. CDR3 amino acids: CASSLGGVDEQYF. The CDR3, as DNA: TGTGCCAGCAGCCTAGGTGGGGTCGACGAGCAGTACTTC.